This TCR beta chain was documented in a study of blood T cells in healthy people across ages. Overall study findings and caveats: With age, beta diversity per million T cells declined roughly linearly, significantly by roughly 40.

Turning to this clonotype: Its antigen is undetermined.

The second PCR ran about 6 to 12 cycles with a sample-barcoded 5' primer and J-beta primers. TCRdb reprocessed the 5' RACE reads with MiXCR, giving one entry per CDR3 protein. Here the sample spans about a million distinct CDR3 sequences, more than 30% being singletons. This CDR3 comprises 14 residues. Germline V CDR1 and CDR2: SQVTM, ANQGSEA. The ends were cut back, 4 bases at V and 0 bases at J, with 9 bases in the middle. This receptor was obtained from a young man in good health. This chain links TRBV29-1 with TRBJ2-2; D is ambiguous. What was sequenced was blood. This chain's CDR3 is CSVARQTNTGELFF. CDR3 DNA: TGCAGCGTTGCTCGGCAGACGAACACCGGGGAGCTGTTTTTT.